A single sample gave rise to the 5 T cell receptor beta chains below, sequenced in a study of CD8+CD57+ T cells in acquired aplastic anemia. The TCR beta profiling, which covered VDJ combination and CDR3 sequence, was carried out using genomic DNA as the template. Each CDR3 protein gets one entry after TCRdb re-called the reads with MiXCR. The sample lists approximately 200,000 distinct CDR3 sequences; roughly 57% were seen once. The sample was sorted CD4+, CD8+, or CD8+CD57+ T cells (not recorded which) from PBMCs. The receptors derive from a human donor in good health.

In nucleotides, the CDR3 is TGTGCCAGCAGCCCTCGGACAGGGATGCAAGAGACCCAGTACTTC. It specifies CASSPRTGMQETQYF. The chain links TRBV7-9 to TRBJ2-5; 8 positions match TRBD1. Germline lookup yields CDR1 SEHNR and CDR2 FQNEAQ (reference sequence). J was trimmed by 2 bases and V by 5 bases; bases with no gene match: 7. The CDR3 loop spans 15 amino acids.

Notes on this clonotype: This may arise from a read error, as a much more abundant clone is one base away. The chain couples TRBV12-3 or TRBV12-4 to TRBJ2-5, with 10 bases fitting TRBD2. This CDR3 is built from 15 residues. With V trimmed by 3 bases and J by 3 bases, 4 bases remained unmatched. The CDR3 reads CASSFGTSVKETQYF. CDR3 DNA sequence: TGTGCCAGCAGTTTTGGGACTAGCGTCAAAGAGACCCAGTACTTC.

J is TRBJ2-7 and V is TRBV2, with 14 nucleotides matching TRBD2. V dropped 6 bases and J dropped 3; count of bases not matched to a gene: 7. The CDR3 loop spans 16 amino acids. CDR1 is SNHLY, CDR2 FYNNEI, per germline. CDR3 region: CASSPRGLAGDYEQYF. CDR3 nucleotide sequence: TGTGCCAGCAGCCCACGGGGACTAGCGGGAGACTACGAGCAGTACTTC.

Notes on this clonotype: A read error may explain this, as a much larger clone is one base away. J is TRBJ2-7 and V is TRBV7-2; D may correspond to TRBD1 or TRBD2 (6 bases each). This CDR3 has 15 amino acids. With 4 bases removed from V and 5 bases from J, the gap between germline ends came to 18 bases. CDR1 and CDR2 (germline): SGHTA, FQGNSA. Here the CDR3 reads CASSSGGGLRNEQYF. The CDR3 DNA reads TGTGCCAGCAGCTCAGGTGGGGGGCTAAGGAACGAGCAGTACTTC.

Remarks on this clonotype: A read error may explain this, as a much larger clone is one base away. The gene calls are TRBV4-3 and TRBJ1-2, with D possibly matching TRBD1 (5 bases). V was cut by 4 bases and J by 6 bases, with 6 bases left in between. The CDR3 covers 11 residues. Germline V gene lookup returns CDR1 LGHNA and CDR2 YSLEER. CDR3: CASSPGHGYTF. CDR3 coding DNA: TGCGCCAGCAGCCCAGGGCATGGCTACACCTTC.